Below, 22 T cell receptor beta chains from the same sample are listed, as sequenced in a study of T cells after yellow fever vaccination. Each CDR3 protein gets one entry after TCRdb re-called the 5' RACE reads with MiXCR. The sample lists over 300,000 distinct CDR3 sequences; 6.5% to 8.5% were seen once. The sample in question was PBMCs, obtained roughly 45 days after the first yellow fever vaccination. The receptors originated from a man between 18 and 29 years old who received the YFV17D yellow fever vaccine.

The gene calls are TRBV27 and TRBJ1-2; D is perhaps TRBD1 (6 bases). Trimming pared 4 bases from V and 4 bases from J, leaving 16 bases between. Per germline, CDR1 MNHEY and CDR2 SMNVEV (reference sequence). This CDR3 spans 15 amino acids. This CDR3 is CASSWAGQTLYGYTF. Written as DNA, the CDR3 is TGTGCCAGCAGTTGGGCGGGACAAACGCTCTATGGCTACACCTTC.

A few counts support this clonotype. V usage is TRBV29-1 and J usage is TRBJ1-1; D gene ambiguous. The CDR3 spans 14 residues. The ends were cut back, 6 bases at V and 1 base at J, with 15 bases in the middle. From germline, CDR1 is SQVTM and CDR2 ANQGSEA. CDR3 bases: TGCAGCGTCCCCCCTCCCGAGCGGAACACTGAAGCTTTCTTT. This gives the protein CSVPPPERNTEAFF.

There are a few counts of this clonotype. The rearrangement joins TRBV18 to TRBJ1-2; D unresolved. Germline V lookup: CDR1 KGHSH, CDR2 LQKENI. Trimming shortened V by 3 bases and J by 3 bases, and 14 bases separated the two germline ends. The CDR3 spans 15 residues. CDR3 amino acids: CASSPLPIRDYGYTF. The CDR3 DNA is TGTGCCAGCTCACCTCTCCCGATTCGCGACTATGGCTACACCTTC.

This chain uses TRBV4-1 with TRBJ2-3; no clear D gene. Trimming stripped 1 base from V and 0 bases from J, with 17 bases between. The CDR3 contains 18 residues. Germline V gene data show CDR1 as MGHRA and CDR2 as YSYEKL. The DNA for the CDR3 is TGCGCCAGCAGCCAAGGGGAAAACCTTCTCCCTAGCACAGATACGCAGTATTTT. As protein: CASSQGENLLPSTDTQYF.

The chain combines TRBV5-1 with TRBJ1-2, with a possible D match to TRBD1 (6 bases). The V end was cut by 2 bases, the J end by 4 bases, with 12 bases between. The CDR3 runs to 14 residues. The germline V gene has CDR1 SGHRS and CDR2 YFSETQ. CDR3 region: CASSFQTGPYGYTF. In nucleotides, the CDR3 is TGCGCCAGCAGCTTTCAGACAGGACCCTATGGCTACACCTTC.

In this sample, this clonotype turned up many times. The chain combines TRBV20-1 with TRBJ2-1; perhaps TRBD2 as D (6 bases). This CDR3 comprises 13 residues. Germline CDR1 and CDR2: DFQATT and SNEGSKA (reference sequence). Deletions cut 2 bases from V and 7 bases from J, with 12 bases between. The chain's CDR3 is CSARPPGLNEQFF. The CDR3 DNA reads as TGCAGTGCTAGACCCCCCGGACTAAATGAGCAGTTCTTC.

This clonotype was seen ten or more times. The chain links TRBV28 to TRBJ2-2, with D unresolved. Germline V CDR1 and CDR2: MDHEN, SYDVKM. V was pared by 6 bases and J by 4 bases, with 3 bases between. CDR3 length equals 11 residues. DNA for the CDR3: TGTGCCAGCAGCTCCACCGGGGAGCTGTTTTTT. Translation: CASSSTGELFF.

A few counts support this clonotype. This chain joins TRBV20-1 and TRBJ2-7; no reliable D call. Germline V gives CDR1 DFQATT, CDR2 SNEGSKA (reference sequence). The CDR3 extends over 14 amino acids. Between the trimmed V and J ends, which lost 0 bases and 1 base, there was a span of 10 bases. The CDR3 loop reads CSARDFRLSYEQYF. As DNA, the CDR3 is TGCAGTGCTAGAGATTTTAGACTTTCCTACGAGCAGTACTTC.

The rearrangement uses TRBV4-1 and TRBJ1-5; the match to TRBD1 covers 7 bases. J was trimmed by 8 bases and V by 2 bases; bases with no gene match: 6. This CDR3 contains 14 residues. In germline, CDR1 is MGHRA, CDR2 YSYEKL. The CDR3 sequence is CASSQQQGWKPQHF. The CDR3 DNA is TGCGCCAGCAGCCAACAACAGGGGTGGAAGCCCCAGCATTTT.

This clonotype was observed a few times. The gene calls are TRBV5-6 and TRBJ2-2; unclear D gene. The V gene lost 1 base and the J gene lost 0 bases, with 7 bases spanning the gap. Germline V CDR1 and CDR2: SGHDT, YYEEEE. The CDR3 is made up of 15 amino acids. The chain's CDR3 is CASSLPLPNTGELFF. As DNA, the CDR3 is TGTGCCAGCAGCTTGCCCCTCCCGAACACCGGGGAGCTGTTTTTT.

This clonotype was detected many times. V gene TRBV5-1 combines with J gene TRBJ2-4; D not resolved. From germline, CDR1 is SGHRS and CDR2 YFSETQ. This CDR3 region has 16 residues. The V gene lost 1 base and the J gene lost 1 base, with 12 bases spanning the gap. This CDR3 reads CASSLIGFSAKNIQYF. The CDR3 DNA reads as TGCGCCAGCAGCTTGATCGGGTTCTCGGCCAAAAACATTCAGTACTTC.

This sequence joins TRBV20-1 and TRBJ2-3, with 8 bases lining up with TRBD1. CDR1 is DFQATT, CDR2 SNEGSKA, per germline (reference sequence). CDR3 length: 14 amino acids. Trimming at V came to 4 bases and at J to 0 bases, leaving 3 bases not matched to a gene. CDR3 DNA: TGCAGTGCTACCGGGACAGGCAGCACAGATACGCAGTATTTT. Its protein product is CSATGTGSTDTQYF.

This clonotype turned up a few times. The J gene is TRBJ2-2, the V gene TRBV27; D remains unclear. The germline V and J ends were trimmed by 4 bases and 6 bases, with 9 bases remaining between them. This CDR3 spans 13 amino acids. The germline V gene has CDR1 MNHEY and CDR2 SMNVEV (reference sequence). The CDR3 loop reads CASSYLRAGELFF. The CDR3, as DNA: TGTGCCAGCAGTTATCTGCGTGCCGGGGAGCTGTTTTTT.

This clonotype was seen a handful of times. In DNA form, the CDR3 reads TGTGCCAGCAGCATAGCCAGATCTGGAAACACCATATATTTT. It is translated as CASSIARSGNTIYF. The chain uses TRBV11-2 and TRBJ1-3; D is uncertain. There are 14 residues in the CDR3. Germline loops: CDR1 SGHAT, CDR2 FQNNGV. V lost 5 bases, J lost 1 base, and 9 bases lay in between.

This chain joins TRBV28 and TRBJ1-6, with no clear D. CDR1 is MDHEN, CDR2 SYDVKM, per germline. The CDR3 spans 16 residues. The V gene lost 2 bases and the J gene lost 5 bases, with 13 bases spanning the gap. The CDR3 DNA is TGTGCCAGCAGTTTAATTTGGCAGGCGGATAATTCACCCCTCCACTTT. The encoded protein is CASSLIWQADNSPLHF.

This clonotype was counted a few times. The rearrangement links TRBV11-3 to TRBJ2-3, with D hard to call. The V gene lost 5 bases and the J gene lost 4 bases, with 10 bases spanning the gap. Germline CDR1 and CDR2: SGHNT and YENEEA. This CDR3 is built from 13 residues. The CDR3 spells CASSAERSDTQYF. CDR3 nucleotide sequence: TGTGCCAGCAGCGCAGAGCGCTCAGATACGCAGTATTTT.

This clonotype was recorded many times. This chain links TRBV25-1 with TRBJ1-1, with D unclear. This CDR3 is built from 13 residues. Germline loops: CDR1 MGHDK, CDR2 SYGVNS. V lost 3 bases and J 0 bases, leaving 5 bases between the germline ends. The chain's CDR3 is CASSDRLNTEAFF. The CDR3 DNA is TGTGCCAGCAGTGACAGGTTGAACACTGAAGCTTTCTTT.

The gene calls are TRBV3-1 and TRBJ1-4; weak D call: TRBD1 (5 bases). Trimming removed 1 base from V and 8 bases from J, with 11 bases in between. The CDR3 covers 14 residues. Per germline, CDR1 LGHDT and CDR2 YNNKEL (reference sequence). CDR3 residues: CASSQVWDGEKLFF. The CDR3 DNA reads TGTGCCAGCAGCCAAGTATGGGACGGGGAAAAACTGTTTTTT.

J is TRBJ2-7 and V is TRBV6-5, with unresolved D. Between the trimmed V and J ends, which lost 0 bases and 0 bases, there was a span of 12 bases. Germline V gives CDR1 MNHEY, CDR2 SVGAGI. This CDR3 has 16 residues. The CDR3 DNA is TGTGCCAGCAGTTACTCGACTTATACCACCTCCTACGAGCAGTACTTC. Translated: CASSYSTYTTSYEQYF.

This clonotype was counted ten times or more. The chain links TRBV7-2 to TRBJ2-7; TRBD2 agrees at 13 bases. Germline loops: CDR1 SGHTA, CDR2 FQGNSA. This CDR3 has 14 amino acids. Trimming cost V 3 bases and J 4 bases; bases outside gene matches: 0. CDR3 loop: CASSLTSGGYEQYV. In DNA form, the CDR3 reads TGTGCCAGCAGCTTGACTAGCGGGGGGTACGAGCAGTACGTC.

The chain uses TRBV2 and TRBJ1-4, with TRBD1 identical over 8 bases. Germline V gene lookup returns CDR1 SNHLY and CDR2 FYNNEI. Germline trimming cut 4 bases from V and 3 bases from J; bases unmatched to any gene: 1. The length of the CDR3 is 14 residues. In DNA, the CDR3 is TGTGCCAGCAGTGCGGACAGGGCTAATGAAAAACTGTTTTTT. It encodes CASSADRANEKLFF.

This clonotype occurred a few times. The V call is TRBV12-3 or TRBV12-4, the J call TRBJ2-5, with D possibly being TRBD1 (6 bases). Trimming removed 3 bases at V and 14 bases at J, with 19 bases between. CDR3 length equals 13 residues. This chain's CDR3 is CASSFAGDWSKYF. DNA of the CDR3: TGTGCCAGCAGTTTTGCAGGGGATTGGTCCAAATACTTC.